This T cell receptor beta chain derives from a study of T-cell reconstitution after alpha-beta-depleted transplantation in children. Library preparation (for TCRbeta) was performed with unique molecular identifiers. From the PCR reads, TCRdb called clonotypes with MiXCR, one entry per CDR3 protein. The sample has approximately 170,000 distinct CDR3 sequences, roughly 11% seen once. V was cut by 6 bases and J by 5 bases, with 13 bases left in between. The CDR3 contains 13 residues. Germline lookup yields CDR1 SGHAT and CDR2 FQNNGV. The sample holds many counts of this clonotype. The clonotype comes from a boy aged 2 to 9 with acute myeloid leukemia, due to receive a stem cell transplant. Sample: PBMCs, taken before TCRalphabeta/CD19-depleted stem cell transplant. This sequence joins TRBV11-2 and TRBJ2-5; D is perhaps TRBD2 (5 bases). The CDR3 DNA reads as TGTGCCAGCAGTTCATTTAGGAGGGAGACCCAGTACTTC. This codes for CASSSFRRETQYF.